The entry below gives a single TCR beta chain sequence along with its context. No antigen is known for it. No base qualities exist here, and no much larger clone lies one base off it. Library prep was done by PCR. The sample was run on an Illumina HiSeq 2500. TCR library preparation used molecular barcoding, with unique molecular identifiers applied to normalize quantification of the TCRbeta repertoire. In TCRdb, the public reads were trimmed at Q25 with fastp and aligned with MiXCR, with productive beta chains retained. Under each unique CDR3 protein, matching rows form one entry showing the most common genes and DNA. Here the sample has about 980,000 distinct CDR3 sequences; less than 30% occur a single time. The ten largest account for about 28% of the sample. V is trimmed back by 3 bases and J by 2 bases, and the junction contains 12 bases that no gene match accounts for. In the germline V gene, CDR1 corresponds to SGHRS and CDR2 to YFSETQ. The CDR3, from cysteine to phenylalanine, totals 19 residues. Only the CDR3 DNA stays, 57 bases, in frame from base 1.

The sample comes from a study of T-cell reconstitution after alpha-beta-depleted transplantation in children (dated by TCRdb to the mid-2010s). With regard to the full study: Using TCR repertoire profiling, the study quantitatively followed how T-cell immune reconstitution unfolded in children after TCRalphabeta/CD19-depleted allogeneic hematopoietic cell transplantation.

This specimen's treatment or condition label, interpreted: allogeneic hematopoietic cell transplantation with graft depleted of TCRalphabeta T cells and CD19 B cells. The children who served as transplant recipients had been given grafts of TCRalphabeta/CD19-depleted allogeneic hematopoietic cells. What the work shows at the level of the full study, not this receptor alone: The frequencies of hyperexpanded clones fell over the following months, and after one year, T-cell counts and TCRbeta diversity were mostly attributed to newly produced T cells. Apparently early alphabetaT-cell count recovery about two months after transplant reportedly relied on only several hundred rapidly expanded clones derived from non-depleted graft cells. In some patients, the high TCRbeta diversity seen at day 60 was put down to recipient T cells and intrathymic progenitors that had survived conditioning.

This clonotype was sampled from a boy younger than two who had a stem cell transplant for SCID, so the T cells may come from the graft donor. Recombination connected TRBV5-1 to TRBJ2-6; TRBD1 fits 9 bases in the junction. Sample: PBMCs, mostly from graft donor cells, taken 360 days after TCRalphabeta/CD19-depleted stem cell transplant. The nucleotides are TGCGCCAGCAGCTCTCCCCACCGGGACAGGGTGACTGGGGCCAACGTCCTGACTTTC. This gives the protein CASSSPHRDRVTGANVLTF.